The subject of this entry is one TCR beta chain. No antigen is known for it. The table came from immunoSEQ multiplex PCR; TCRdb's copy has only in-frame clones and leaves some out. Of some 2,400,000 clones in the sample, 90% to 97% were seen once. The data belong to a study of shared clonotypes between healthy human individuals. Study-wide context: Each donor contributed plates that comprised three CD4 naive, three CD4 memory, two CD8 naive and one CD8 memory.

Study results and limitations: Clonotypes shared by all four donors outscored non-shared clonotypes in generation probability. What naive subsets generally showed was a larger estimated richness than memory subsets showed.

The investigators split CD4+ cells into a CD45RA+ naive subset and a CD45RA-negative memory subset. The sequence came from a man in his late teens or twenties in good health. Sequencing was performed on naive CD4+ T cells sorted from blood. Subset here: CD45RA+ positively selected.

CDR3 nucleotide sequence: TGCGCCAGCAGGTCATCGCAGGCGCCCGGGGGCTATGGCTACACCTTC. Protein sequence: CASRSSQAPGGYGYTF. The rearrangement links TRBV5-1 to TRBJ1-2; possibly TRBD1 for D (5 bases). This CDR3 is 16 amino acids long. CDR1 SGHRS and CDR2 YFSETQ come from the germline V gene. Deletions cut 5 bases from V and 4 bases from J, with 21 bases between.